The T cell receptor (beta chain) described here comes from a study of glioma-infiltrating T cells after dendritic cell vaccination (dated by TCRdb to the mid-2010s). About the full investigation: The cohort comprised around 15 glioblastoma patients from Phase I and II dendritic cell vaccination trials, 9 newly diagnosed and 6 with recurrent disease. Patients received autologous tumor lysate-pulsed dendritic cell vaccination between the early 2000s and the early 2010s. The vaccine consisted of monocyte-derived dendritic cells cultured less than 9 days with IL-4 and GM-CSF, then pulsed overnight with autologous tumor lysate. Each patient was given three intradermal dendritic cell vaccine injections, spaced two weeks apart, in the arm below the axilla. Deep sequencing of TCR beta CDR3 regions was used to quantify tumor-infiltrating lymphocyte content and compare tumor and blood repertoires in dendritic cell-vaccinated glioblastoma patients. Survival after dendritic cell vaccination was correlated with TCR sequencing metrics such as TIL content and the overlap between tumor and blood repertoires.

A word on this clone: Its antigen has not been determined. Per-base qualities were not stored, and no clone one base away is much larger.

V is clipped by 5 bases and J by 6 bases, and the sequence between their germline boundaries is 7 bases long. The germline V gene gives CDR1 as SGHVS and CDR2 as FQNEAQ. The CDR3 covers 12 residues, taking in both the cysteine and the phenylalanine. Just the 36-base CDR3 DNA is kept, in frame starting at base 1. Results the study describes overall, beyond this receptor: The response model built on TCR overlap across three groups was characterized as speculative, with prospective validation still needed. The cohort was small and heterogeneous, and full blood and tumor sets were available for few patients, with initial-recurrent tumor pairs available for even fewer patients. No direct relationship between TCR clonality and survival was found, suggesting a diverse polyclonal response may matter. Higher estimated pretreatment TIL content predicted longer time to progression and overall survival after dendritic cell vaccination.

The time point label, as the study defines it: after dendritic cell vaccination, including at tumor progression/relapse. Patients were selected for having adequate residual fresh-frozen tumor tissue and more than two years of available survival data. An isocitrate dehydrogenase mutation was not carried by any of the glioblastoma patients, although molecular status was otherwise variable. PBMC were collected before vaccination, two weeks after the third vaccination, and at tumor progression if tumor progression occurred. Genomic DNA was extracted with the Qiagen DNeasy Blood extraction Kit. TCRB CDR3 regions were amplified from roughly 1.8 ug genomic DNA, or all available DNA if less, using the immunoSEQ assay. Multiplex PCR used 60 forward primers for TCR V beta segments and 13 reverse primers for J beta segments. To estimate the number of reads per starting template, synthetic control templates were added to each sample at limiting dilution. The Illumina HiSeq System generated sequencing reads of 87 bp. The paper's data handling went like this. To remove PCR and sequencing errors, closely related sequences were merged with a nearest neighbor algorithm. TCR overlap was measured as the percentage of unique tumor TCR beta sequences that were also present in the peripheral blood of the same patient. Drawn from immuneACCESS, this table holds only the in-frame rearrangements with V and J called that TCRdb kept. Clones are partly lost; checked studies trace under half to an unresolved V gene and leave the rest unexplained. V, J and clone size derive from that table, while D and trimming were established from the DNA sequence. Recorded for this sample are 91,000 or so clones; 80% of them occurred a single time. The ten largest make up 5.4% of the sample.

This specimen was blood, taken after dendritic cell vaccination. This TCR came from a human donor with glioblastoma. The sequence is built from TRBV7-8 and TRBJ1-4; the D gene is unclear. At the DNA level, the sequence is TGTGCCAGCAGCCGAAACTATGAAAAACTGTTTTTT. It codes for CASSRNYEKLFF.